The 6 T cell receptor beta chains below come from one sample, sequenced in a study of blood T cell repertoires in COVID-19. Using immunoSEQ multiplex PCR, the repertoire was profiled, and TCRdb retains in-frame clones only, with some absent. The sample shows 150,000 to 200,000 clones, approximately 88% of them seen only once. Sequenced: peripheral blood. These receptors all stem from a man between 18 and 29 years old with active or convalescent COVID-19.

This chain connects TRBV19 to TRBJ2-2, with 9 bases identical to TRBD1. V shed 6 bases, J shed 2 bases, and the junction held 4 bases outside the gene matches. The length of the CDR3 is 15 residues. The V gene's germline CDR1 is LNHDA and CDR2 SQIVND (reference sequence). CDR3 region: CASSLGQGNTGELFF. CDR3 nucleotides: TGTGCCAGTAGCCTGGGACAGGGCAACACCGGGGAGCTGTTTTTT.

The chain uses TRBV18 and TRBJ2-5; D is uncertain. The V end was cut by 0 bases, the J end by 2 bases, with 10 bases between. The CDR3 is 15 residues long. Germline V gene sequence: CDR1 KGHSH, CDR2 LQKENI. DNA of the CDR3: TGTGCCAGCTCACCACCCCAGCCCAGGCAAGAGACCCAGTACTTC. This translates into CASSPPQPRQETQYF.

V is TRBV29-1 and J is TRBJ2-2; 10 bases agree with TRBD1. J was trimmed by 1 base and V by 4 bases; bases with no gene match: 6. The CDR3 contains 16 residues. Germline lookup yields CDR1 SQVTM and CDR2 ANQGSEA. The CDR3 coding sequence is TGCAGCGTTGCTAGGGGACAGGGGCTGAACACCGGGGAGCTGTTTTTT. It encodes CSVARGQGLNTGELFF.

The chain has TRBV11-2 and TRBJ1-1; possibly TRBD1 for D (6 bases). This CDR3 has 11 amino acids. Trimming took off 5 bases at V and 5 bases at J, with 6 bases between the two ends. The germline V gene has CDR1 SGHAT and CDR2 FQNNGV. The DNA of the CDR3 is TGTGCCAGCAGCACAGGGACTGAAGCTTTCTTT. It yields the protein CASSTGTEAFF.

CDR3 sequence (DNA): TGCGCCAGCAGCTTGGGGCTAGCGGATTCCACAGATACGCAGTATTTT. Residues: CASSLGLADSTDTQYF. This chain uses TRBV5-1 with TRBJ2-3; 7 bases are a match to TRBD2. Germline V gives CDR1 SGHRS, CDR2 YFSETQ. CDR3 length: 16 amino acids. V shed 0 bases and J 2 bases; nucleotides not matched to a gene: 6.

V gene TRBV30 combines with J gene TRBJ1-4, with 7 bases that match TRBD1. The CDR3 extends over 13 amino acids. CDR1 and CDR2 from the germline V gene are GTSNPN and SVGIG (reference sequence). V trimming: 5 bases; J trimming: 7 bases; junction bases outside the gene matches: 7. In nucleotides, the CDR3 is TGTGCCTGGGTGGACAGGTTTTCTGAAAAACTGTTTTTT. Translating gives CAWVDRFSEKLFF.